Presented here are 17 T cell receptor beta chains from one specimen sequenced in a study of T cells in Graves' hyperthyroidism and ophthalmopathy. Researchers amplified the TCR beta CDR3 regions from RNA transcripts. An initial round of RT-PCR targeting the TCR CDR3 relied on the HTBI primer set. MiXCR, applied by TCRdb to the multiplex PCR reads, yields one record per CDR3 protein. Here the sample spans 600,000 to 650,000 distinct CDR3 sequences, roughly 20% being singletons. Sequenced material: blood. The receptors were gathered from a man aged 30 to 45 with Graves' ophthalmopathy.

This clonotype has at least ten counts. This chain uses TRBV12-3 or TRBV12-4 with TRBJ1-4; tentative D call: TRBD1 (6 bases). Trimming removed 1 base from V and 4 bases from J, with 7 bases in between. The length of the CDR3 is 14 residues. CDR3 nucleotide sequence: TGTGCCAGCAGTTTAGGACAGGTTAATGAAAAACTGTTTTTT. Its protein is CASSLGQVNEKLFF.

This clonotype has more than one count but fewer than ten. This chain connects TRBV20-1 to TRBJ2-7; D gene unclear. The germline V gene has CDR1 DFQATT and CDR2 SNEGSKA (reference sequence). The CDR3 has 11 residues. Trimming shortened V by 0 bases and J by 6 bases, and 6 bases separated the two germline ends. DNA for the CDR3: TGCAGTGCTAGAGATCAAGCCGAGCAGTACTTC. Encoded protein: CSARDQAEQYF.

This clonotype was detected many times. V is TRBV20-1 and J is TRBJ1-2; D possibly corresponds to TRBD1 (6 bases). This CDR3 is built from 14 residues. Germline V gene lookup returns CDR1 DFQATT and CDR2 SNEGSKA (reference sequence). V lost 6 bases, J lost 7 bases, and 21 bases lay in between. CDR3 region: CSAIRGGASGGYTF. The CDR3 coding sequence is TGCAGTGCCATACGGGGGGGCGCCTCCGGTGGCTACACCTTC.

This clonotype has only a few counts. The V and J genes are TRBV4-2 and TRBJ2-1; a possible D gene is TRBD2 (6 bases). The V gene's germline CDR1 is LGHNA and CDR2 YNFKEQ. The CDR3 is 17 residues long. V dropped 0 bases and J dropped 6 bases, with 18 bases sitting between them. This CDR3 reads CASSQDLVGSGTNEQFF. For the CDR3, the DNA is TGTGCCAGCAGCCAAGATCTCGTCGGGAGTGGGACCAATGAGCAGTTCTTC.

This clonotype was detected only a few times. The chain links TRBV29-1 to TRBJ2-5, with unresolved D. Germline V CDR1 and CDR2: SQVTM, ANQGSEA. The CDR3 loop spans 12 amino acids. The V gene lost 4 bases and the J gene lost 2 bases, with 8 bases spanning the gap. The CDR3 reads CSVATVQETQYF. CDR3 nucleotide sequence: TGCAGCGTTGCAACAGTACAAGAGACCCAGTACTTC.

About this clonotype: This may arise from a read error, as a much more abundant clone is one base away. The rearrangement links TRBV2 to TRBJ2-7; TRBD2 matches at 10 bases. CDR3 length equals 16 residues. CDR1 is SNHLY and CDR2 is FYNNEI in the germline V gene. The CDR3 is CVSIGLAGDSGAEQYF. Written as DNA, the CDR3 is TGTGTCAGCATTGGGCTAGCGGGAGACTCGGGGGCCGAGCAGTACTTC.

This clonotype was recorded a few times. V usage is TRBV5-1 and J usage is TRBJ1-5, with 10 bases that match TRBD1. The CDR3 is made up of 15 amino acids. Germline CDR1 SGHRS, CDR2 YFSETQ. V shed 5 bases and J 5 bases; nucleotides not matched to a gene: 7. The DNA for the CDR3 is TGCGCCAGCAGTCAAACCGGGACAGGGGATCAGCCCCAGCATTTT. Its translation: CASSQTGTGDQPQHF.

This clonotype has more than one count but fewer than ten. This CDR3 reads CASSLGSSGNEQFF. CDR3 coding DNA: TGTGCCAGCAGCTTAGGGTCCTCTGGGAATGAGCAGTTCTTC. The chain couples TRBV11-2 to TRBJ2-1; D remains unclear. Looked up from germline, CDR1 is SGHAT and CDR2 is FQNNGV. V gave up 1 base and J gave up 7 bases, with 11 bases separating them. This CDR3 has 14 residues.

V is TRBV28 and J is TRBJ2-1, with 12 positions matching TRBD2. Germline V lookup: CDR1 MDHEN, CDR2 SYDVKM. Germline trimming cut 3 bases from V and 0 bases from J; bases unmatched to any gene: 6. The CDR3 is 18 residues long. Here the CDR3 DNA reads TGTGCCAGCAGTTTGCGGACTAGCGGGGTGAGCTCCTACAATGAGCAGTTCTTC. It encodes CASSLRTSGVSSYNEQFF.

The V gene is TRBV7-8, the J gene TRBJ1-2; weak D call: TRBD1 (5 bases). V gave up 2 bases and J gave up 6 bases, with 10 bases separating them. Germline V CDR1 and CDR2: SGHVS, FQNEAQ. CDR3 length equals 13 residues. DNA of the CDR3: TGTGCCAGCAGCTTAAAGGGGTGGGATGGCTACACCTTC. Translated, it gives CASSLKGWDGYTF.

V gene TRBV30 combines with J gene TRBJ1-4; 11 bases are a match to TRBD1. The CDR3 spans 14 residues. Germline loops: CDR1 GTSNPN, CDR2 SVGIG (reference sequence). The junction had 11 bases not matched to a gene; V was cut back by 7 bases and J by 10 bases. CDR3 protein: CAFRTGQGVGKLFF. The CDR3 region has the DNA TGTGCCTTCCGTACGGGACAGGGGGTAGGAAAACTGTTTTTT.

This clonotype has only a few counts. The CDR3 region has the DNA TGTGCCAGCAGTTTATCAGGGGGGGCTGGGAAGACCCAGTACTTC. Protein sequence: CASSLSGGAGKTQYF. The V gene is TRBV27, the J gene TRBJ2-5; D is perhaps TRBD2 (7 bases). Germline CDR1 MNHEY, CDR2 SMNVEV (reference sequence). Trimming removed 0 bases from V and 6 bases from J, with 14 bases in between. This CDR3 is built from 15 residues.

This chain links TRBV5-1 with TRBJ2-2; possibly TRBD2 for D (5 bases). Germline CDR1 reads SGHRS; CDR2 reads YFSETQ. The V end was cut by 3 bases, the J end by 3 bases, with 9 bases between. This CDR3 comprises 14 residues. The CDR3 DNA reads TGCGCCAGCAGCTCCCGGGGTCACACCGGGGAGCTGTTTTTT. This translates into CASSSRGHTGELFF.

The rearrangement uses TRBV29-1 and TRBJ1-2, with 7 bases lining up with TRBD1. The V segment lost 5 bases and the J segment 8 bases; nucleotides outside the gene matches: 5. The V gene's germline CDR1 is SQVTM and CDR2 ANQGSEA. The CDR3 is made up of 11 amino acids. The CDR3 nucleotides are TGCAGCGTTCGGGACAGACGCGGCTACACCTTC. Its translation: CSVRDRRGYTF. Based on the CDR3 plus reference TRBV29-1 and TRBJ1-2, the full variable domain is SAVISQKPSRDICQRGTSLTIQCQVDSQVTMMFWYRQQPGQSLTLIATANQGSEATYESGFVIDKFPISRPNLTFSTLTVSNMSPEDSSIYLCSVRDRRGYTFGSGTRLTVV.

A few counts support this clonotype. CDR3 protein: CASSPVTRKMNTEAFF. In DNA form, the CDR3 reads TGTGCCAGCAGCCCCGTGACACGTAAGATGAACACTGAAGCTTTCTTT. The chain links TRBV3-1 to TRBJ1-1; D unresolved. The germline V gene has CDR1 LGHDT and CDR2 YNNKEL (reference sequence). V gave up 4 bases and J gave up 0 bases, with 15 bases separating them. CDR3 size: 16 residues.

This rearrangement joins TRBV6-5 to TRBJ2-2; D is possibly TRBD1 (6 bases). The CDR3 runs to 16 residues. The germline V gene has CDR1 MNHEY and CDR2 SVGAGI. V lost 0 bases and J lost 2, with 10 bases in between. CDR3 loop: CASSYSGASNTGELFF. The CDR3 DNA reads TGTGCCAGCAGTTACTCGGGGGCCTCAAACACCGGGGAGCTGTTTTTT.

This clonotype was recorded at least ten times. The gene calls are TRBV15 and TRBJ1-5; D is undetermined. In germline, CDR1 is LNHNV, CDR2 YYDKDF (reference sequence). V dropped 3 bases and J dropped 0 bases, with 9 bases sitting between them. This CDR3 is built from 15 residues. CDR3 DNA: TGTGCCACCAGCAGGGCCCCGGATAGCAATCAGCCCCAGCATTTT. Its protein is CATSRAPDSNQPQHF.